Presented here are 24 T cell receptor beta chains from one specimen sequenced in a study of CD8+ T cells in alopecia areata. Following RNA extraction, reverse transcription yielded cDNA that acted as the sequencing template. The protocol was immunoSEQ multiplex PCR, while the TCRdb copy is restricted to in-frame clones and leaves out a portion. The sample carries about 190,000 clones, 50% to 60% recorded once. Treatment of the sample: oral pan-JAK inhibitor, 5-10 mg twice daily. The starting material was CD4+ T cells sorted from blood, obtained at week 4, from a patient treated with tofacitinib. The receptors were sampled from a human donor with alopecia areata.

The V gene is TRBV13, the J gene TRBJ2-6; D could derive from TRBD1 or TRBD2 (5 bases each). The CDR3 spans 14 residues. Germline CDR1 reads PRHDT; CDR2 reads FYEKMQ (reference sequence). Trimming pared 5 bases from V and 8 bases from J, leaving 13 bases between. In DNA, the CDR3 is TGTGCCAGCAGCCCGCGTGGGGGTACCAACGTCCTGACTTTC. This gives the protein CASSPRGGTNVLTF.

V and J are TRBV29-1 and TRBJ2-3, with D possibly TRBD2 on 5 matching bases. Looked up from germline, CDR1 is SQVTM and CDR2 is ANQGSEA. Trimming shortened V by 7 bases and J by 3 bases, and 11 bases separated the two germline ends. The CDR3 has 12 residues. The CDR3 loop reads CSAEEGTDTQYF. The CDR3 DNA follows: TGCAGCGCGGAGGAAGGGACAGATACGCAGTATTTT.

The chain uses TRBV30 and TRBJ1-1; a possible D gene is TRBD1 (6 bases). Germline V gene data show CDR1 as GTSNPN and CDR2 as SVGIG (reference sequence). The CDR3 has 13 amino acids. The V gene lost 2 bases and the J gene lost 2 bases, with 9 bases spanning the gap. The CDR3 spells CAWSFRGNTEAFF. The CDR3 nucleotides are TGTGCCTGGAGTTTCAGGGGAAACACTGAAGCTTTCTTT.

The genes are TRBV10-3 and TRBJ2-7; 7 nucleotides line up with TRBD1. V trimming: 4 bases; J trimming: 3 bases; junction bases outside the gene matches: 3. The germline V gene encodes CDR1 ENHRY and CDR2 SYGVKD. The CDR3 spans 13 residues. Here the CDR3 reads CAISVAGGYEQYF. The CDR3 coding sequence is TGTGCCATCAGTGTAGCAGGGGGCTACGAGCAGTACTTC.

This chain joins TRBV5-1 and TRBJ1-4; 10 bases are a match to TRBD1. The J segment lost 8 bases and the V segment lost 4 bases, leaving 11 bases of the junction unmatched. The CDR3 has 16 residues. Germline-derived CDR1 and CDR2 are SGHRS and YFSETQ. DNA of the CDR3: TGCGCCAGCAGCGAGGGACAGGGGCCTCCGTCCGAAAAACTGTTTTTT. It encodes CASSEGQGPPSEKLFF.

The chain recombines TRBV30 with TRBJ2-2; no firm D call. The V gene lost 0 bases and the J gene lost 6 bases, with 8 bases spanning the gap. This CDR3 region has 13 residues. CDR1 GTSNPN and CDR2 SVGIG come from the germline V gene (reference sequence). The CDR3 protein is CAWSVIVAGELFF. The CDR3 DNA is TGTGCCTGGAGTGTAATAGTTGCCGGGGAGCTGTTTTTT.

The chain recombines TRBV6-5 with TRBJ1-2; 9 bases map to TRBD1. The V gene's germline CDR1 is MNHEY and CDR2 SVGAGI. With 5 bases clipped from V and 1 base from J, the junction kept 2 bases outside the gene matches. This CDR3 region has 14 residues. The CDR3 region has the DNA TGTGCCAGCAGTCGGACAGGGGATAACTATGGCTACACCTTC. It specifies CASSRTGDNYGYTF.

This clone was counted between two and nine times. The chain links TRBV29-1 to TRBJ2-7; D may be TRBD2 (5 bases). V lost 4 bases to trimming and J lost 4 bases, with 11 bases between them. Germline V gives CDR1 SQVTM, CDR2 ANQGSEA. The CDR3 is made up of 12 amino acids. CDR3 bases: TGCAGCGTTGGAGGGAATGTGTACGAGCAGTACTTC. This gives the protein CSVGGNVYEQYF.

V usage is TRBV19 and J usage is TRBJ2-2; tentatively, D is TRBD1 (5 bases). CDR1 is LNHDA, CDR2 SQIVND, per germline (reference sequence). The V end lost 6 bases, the J end lost 4 bases, and 12 bases lay between the germline ends. The CDR3 is 14 amino acids. CDR3: CASSQDTVTGELFF. CDR3 coding DNA: TGTGCCAGTAGCCAGGACACCGTCACCGGGGAGCTGTTTTTT.

The CDR3 loop reads CASSFGRGFGAFF. CDR3 in DNA: TGCGCCAGCAGCTTTGGCAGGGGATTTGGGGCTTTCTTT. The chain carries TRBV5-1 and TRBJ1-1, with D maybe TRBD1 (6 bases). V dropped 2 bases and J dropped 11 bases, with 16 bases sitting between them. This CDR3 region has 13 residues. CDR1 and CDR2 (germline): SGHRS, YFSETQ.

The gene calls are TRBV6-1 and TRBJ1-3; D call uncertain. There are 14 residues in the CDR3. With 6 bases removed from V and 7 bases from J, the gap between germline ends came to 16 bases. The germline V gene has CDR1 MNHNS and CDR2 SASEGT. The CDR3 bases are TGTGCCAGCAGCCCAACTACCAACATGAACACCATATATTTT. It encodes CASSPTTNMNTIYF.

This sequence joins TRBV18 and TRBJ1-1; 9 bases fit TRBD1. From germline, CDR1 is KGHSH and CDR2 LQKENI. CDR3 size: 17 residues. The J segment lost 2 bases and the V segment lost 6 bases, leaving 13 bases of the junction unmatched. Here the CDR3 reads CASSAGGTGRINTEAFF. The CDR3 DNA sequence: TGTGCCAGCTCGGCAGGAGGGACAGGGAGGATTAACACTGAAGCTTTCTTT.

The chain links TRBV11-2 to TRBJ2-2; D call uncertain. Deletions cut 8 bases from V and 0 bases from J, with 4 bases between. The CDR3 loop spans 12 amino acids. Germline CDR1 SGHAT, CDR2 FQNNGV. CDR3 sequence (DNA): TGTGCCAGCGGGGCGAACACCGGGGAGCTGTTTTTT. The encoded protein is CASGANTGELFF.

The V and J genes are TRBV21-1 and TRBJ2-1; TRBD2 reflects the table's D call only, with no check against the DNA. TRBV21-1 is listed as a pseudogene. The CDR3 covers 17 residues. As DNA, the CDR3 is TGTGCCAGCAGCACCCGTTCGACTAGCGGGAAATACAATGAGCAGTTCTTC. This gives the protein CASSTRSTSGKYNEQFF.

The chain recombines TRBV29-1 with TRBJ1-2; a possible D gene is TRBD1 (5 bases). The CDR3 is 14 residues long. With 7 bases removed from V and 8 bases from J, the gap between germline ends came to 23 bases. Germline CDR1 and CDR2: SQVTM and ANQGSEA. CDR3 sequence: CSAVIGGLQGGYTF. The CDR3 bases are TGCAGCGCCGTGATCGGAGGACTTCAGGGAGGCTACACCTTC.

The chain recombines TRBV27 with TRBJ2-7, with D maybe TRBD2 (5 bases). There are 13 residues in the CDR3. From germline, CDR1 is MNHEY and CDR2 SMNVEV (reference sequence). Trimming took 5 bases from V and 3 from J, leaving 11 bases between them. The CDR3 spells CASSQYRDYEQYF. CDR3 in DNA: TGTGCCAGCAGTCAATACCGGGACTACGAGCAGTACTTC.

Worth noting for this clone: It is unclear where the CDR3 begins or ends on the DNA, so no DNA is shown, and the CDR3 is as TCRdb lists it. The rearrangement links TRBV29-1 to TRBJ1-1; TRBD1, as called in the table, went unchecked against the DNA. Counting both end residues, the CDR3 totals 11 amino acids. CDR1 is SQVTM, CDR2 ANQGSEA, per germline. CDR3 amino acids: CSVGQGAEDFF.

In its sample, this clone was seen a few times. The CDR3 loop is CASSMVTVSSYNEQFF. In nucleotides, the CDR3 is TGTGCCAGTAGTATGGTGACAGTGAGCTCCTACAATGAGCAGTTCTTC. This sequence joins TRBV19 and TRBJ2-1; D is perhaps TRBD1 (5 bases). V lost 3 bases and J 0 bases, leaving 12 bases between the germline ends. The CDR3 runs to 16 residues. Germline V CDR1 and CDR2: LNHDA, SQIVND (reference sequence).

As regards this clone: The sample carries other DNA sequences with the same CDR3. This chain links TRBV28 with TRBJ2-7; 7 bases match TRBD1. The V and J ends lost 3 bases and 3 bases, in that order; junction bases with no gene match: 5. In germline, CDR1 is MDHEN, CDR2 SYDVKM. CDR3 length equals 14 residues. This CDR3 reads CASSLAGDSYEQYF. In DNA, the CDR3 is TGTGCCAGCAGTTTGGCTGGGGACAGCTACGAGCAGTACTTC.

This clone was counted between two and nine times. This chain uses TRBV11-2 with TRBJ2-2; tentatively, D is TRBD2 (5 bases). This CDR3 region has 14 residues. The V gene lost 4 bases and the J gene lost 3 bases, with 9 bases spanning the gap. Germline V gene data show CDR1 as SGHAT and CDR2 as FQNNGV. The chain's CDR3 is CASSSTGDTGELFF. The CDR3 DNA reads as TGTGCCAGCAGCTCCACCGGGGACACCGGGGAGCTGTTTTTT. Looking up the rest from reference TRBV11-2 and TRBJ2-2 gives the full variable domain: EAGVAQSPRYKIIEKRQSVAFWCNPISGHATLYWYQQILGQGPKLLIQFQNNGVVDDSQLPKDRFSAERLKGVDSTLKIQPAKLEDSAVYLCASSSTGDTGELFFGEGSRLTVL.

The chain links TRBV29-1 to TRBJ2-7, with D perhaps matching TRBD1 or TRBD2 (5 bases each). V lost 6 bases, J lost 2 bases, and 11 bases lay in between. The length of the CDR3 is 12 residues. CDR1 is SQVTM, CDR2 ANQGSEA, per germline. CDR3 nucleotides: TGCAGCGTGGAAACGGGGCCCTACGAGCAGTACTTC. It codes for CSVETGPYEQYF.

This chain connects TRBV15 to TRBJ2-1, with D unresolved. Germline V gives CDR1 LNHNV, CDR2 YYDKDF (reference sequence). The ends were cut back, 6 bases at V and 8 bases at J, with 8 bases in the middle. The CDR3 extends over 11 amino acids. Here the CDR3 reads CATSKEYEQFF. CDR3 DNA sequence: TGTGCCACCAGTAAGGAGTATGAGCAGTTCTTC.

The rearrangement joins TRBV27 to TRBJ2-2; no clear D. Trimming took 2 bases from V and 6 from J, leaving 7 bases between them. The CDR3 has 13 residues. From germline, CDR1 is MNHEY and CDR2 SMNVEV (reference sequence). In DNA, the CDR3 is TGTGCCAGCAGTTTAATTACCGCCGGGGAGCTGTTTTTT. This sequence encodes CASSLITAGELFF.

The V call is TRBV10-3, the J call TRBJ2-3; D is unresolved. Trimming left V 2 bases short and J 6 bases short, with 9 bases between. The germline V gene encodes CDR1 ENHRY and CDR2 SYGVKD. The length of the CDR3 is 13 residues. CDR3 DNA: TGTGCCATCAGTGAGCCTGGGTCGGATACGCAGTATTTT. Translating gives CAISEPGSDTQYF.